These 10 T cell receptor beta chains were all obtained from the same sample, sequenced in a study of a mutant IDH1 vaccine in newly diagnosed glioma. Clones were read by immunoSEQ multiplex PCR, and TCRdb kept only the in-frame ones, dropping some. The sample has tens of thousands of clones, about 85% seen once. Time point denoted: baseline, week 1 (first vaccination visit). Treatment noted: pre-vaccination baseline after standard-of-care therapy. The sample was PBMCs, taken from a glioma patient treated with radiotherapy, temozolomide or both. Source of these receptors: a middle-aged man with glioma.

The genes are TRBV5-1 and TRBJ1-3; D gene uncertain. The V gene lost 4 bases and the J gene lost 0 bases, with 14 bases spanning the gap. CDR1 and CDR2 (germline): SGHRS, YFSETQ. The CDR3 has 16 residues. CDR3 sequence: CASSPGLKSSGNTIYF. The CDR3 DNA reads as TGCGCCAGCAGCCCCGGACTGAAGAGCTCTGGAAACACCATATATTTT.

The genes are TRBV30 and TRBJ1-1; 8 bases fit TRBD1. Germline CDR1 GTSNPN, CDR2 SVGIG (reference sequence). V shed 1 base, J shed 11 bases, and the junction held 6 bases outside the gene matches. The CDR3 runs to 12 residues. CDR3 loop: CAWSASDRAAFF. In nucleotides, the CDR3 is TGTGCCTGGAGTGCCTCGGACAGGGCTGCTTTCTTT.

The chain is built from TRBV7-2 and TRBJ2-7, with 13 bases lining up with TRBD2. Per the germline V gene, CDR1 is SGHTA and CDR2 is FQGNSA. The CDR3 spans 17 residues. Losses at the gene ends were 5 bases for V and 0 bases for J; bases not matched to a gene: 7. CDR3 DNA: TGTGCCAGCAGCCTGACTAGCGGGAGGACCTTCTCCTACGAGCAGTACTTC. It encodes CASSLTSGRTFSYEQYF.

This clone showed up just once. The chain employs TRBV7-2 and TRBJ1-1; TRBD1 might be the D (5 bases). CDR3 length equals 16 residues. V was clipped by 5 bases and J by 3 bases, with 19 bases between them. Germline lookup yields CDR1 SGHTA and CDR2 FQGNSA. The CDR3 region has the DNA TGTGCCAGCAGCCCGACTGGGGGGGGTTGGGACACTGAAGCTTTCTTT. Residues: CASSPTGGGWDTEAFF.

The chain carries TRBV29-1 and TRBJ1-1; weak D call: TRBD1 (5 bases). CDR1 is SQVTM, CDR2 ANQGSEA, per germline. CDR3 length: 14 amino acids. The V end was cut by 4 bases, the J end by 0 bases, with 12 bases between. Written as DNA, the CDR3 is TGCAGCGTTGGTCGTGGGGGTTTGAACACTGAAGCTTTCTTT. The encoded protein is CSVGRGGLNTEAFF.

The rearrangement uses TRBV2 and TRBJ1-2; 8 nucleotides line up with TRBD1. CDR1 is SNHLY and CDR2 is FYNNEI in the germline V gene. There are 14 residues in the CDR3. Unmatched junction bases numbered 9, after V lost 4 bases and J lost 8 bases. The CDR3 is CASSVTQGVYGYTF. CDR3 DNA sequence: TGTGCCAGCAGTGTCACACAGGGGGTTTACGGCTACACCTTC.

J is TRBJ2-7 and V is TRBV21-1; the table's TRBD1 call for D was not verified on the DNA. TRBV21-1 is classified as a pseudogene. This CDR3 is 15 amino acids long. The CDR3 reads CASSATGTATYEQYV. Written as DNA, the CDR3 is TGTGCCAGCAGCGCTACCGGGACAGCTACATACGAGCAGTACGTC.

The J gene is TRBJ1-2, the V gene TRBV5-1, with unresolved D. Germline CDR1 reads SGHRS; CDR2 reads YFSETQ. Trimming pared 0 bases from V and 2 bases from J, leaving 11 bases between. The CDR3 loop spans 15 amino acids. The CDR3 coding sequence is TGCGCCAGCAGCTTGGCCGCGGAGAGCAACTATGGCTACACCTTC. Translation gives CASSLAAESNYGYTF.

The rearrangement uses TRBV7-9 and TRBJ2-7; 9 bases are shared with TRBD2. V trimming: 5 bases; J trimming: 6 bases; junction bases outside the gene matches: 11. Germline V gene sequence: CDR1 SEHNR, CDR2 FQNEAQ (reference sequence). The CDR3 runs to 15 residues. CDR3: CASSAPGLAQGEQYF. For the CDR3, the DNA is TGTGCCAGCAGCGCCCCGGGACTAGCTCAGGGCGAGCAGTACTTC. The full variable domain, rest sourced from reference TRBV7-9 and TRBJ2-7, is DTGVSQNPRHKITKRGQNVTFRCDPISEHNRLYWYRQTLGQGPEFLTYFQNEAQLEKSRLLSDRFSAERPKGSFSTLEIQRTEQGDSAMYLCASSAPGLAQGEQYFGPGTRLTVT.

In DNA, the CDR3 is TGTGCCAGCAGTTCCCGGCGGACTAGCGGGGGACTCGAGCAGTACGTC. Amino acids: CASSSRRTSGGLEQYV. The rearrangement links TRBV27 to TRBJ2-7; 13 nucleotides align to TRBD2. CDR3 length: 16 amino acids. With V trimmed by 4 bases and J by 6 bases, 9 bases remained unmatched. Germline assignment: CDR1 MNHEY and CDR2 SMNVEV (reference sequence).